These 22 T cell receptor beta chains were sequenced from one sample in a study of quantifying T cell responses using KT2 cells. Study background: cDNA was made from DNase-treated RNA using alpha and beta constant primers.

A single-stranded UMI oligo with SP2 sequence was ligated to cDNA 3' ends. An equimolar mix of RC1.1 and RC1.2 primed the beta chain across TRBC1 and TRBC2. TCRdb reanalysed the UMI-ligation and nested PCR reads using MiXCR and keeps one entry per CDR3 protein. The sample contains fewer than 50,000 distinct CDR3 sequences, 9.5% to 13% of which appear only once. The source material was PBMCs spiked with cells of the T cell clone KT2. All receptors come from a human donor.

The chain employs TRBV6-5 and TRBJ1-2; D is possibly TRBD1 (5 bases). Trimming removed 6 bases from V and 2 bases from J, with 13 bases in between. The V gene's germline CDR1 is MNHEY and CDR2 SVGAGI. The CDR3 totals 14 residues. The chain's CDR3 is CASRSSGRNYGYTF. As DNA, the CDR3 is TGTGCCAGCAGATCATCGGGACGGAACTATGGCTACACCTTC.

The V gene is TRBV5-6, the J gene TRBJ1-2; D is unresolved. The CDR3 runs 13 residues. Per the germline V gene, CDR1 is SGHDT and CDR2 is YYEEEE. Trimming took 2 bases from V and 4 from J, leaving 9 bases between them. CDR3 nucleotides: TGTGCCAGCAGCTTAAGGGCCATCTATGGCTACACCTTC. Translating gives CASSLRAIYGYTF.

DNA of the CDR3: TGTGCCAGCAGTGAAGGGGCCTCCTACAATGAGCAGTTCTTC. Protein: CASSEGASYNEQFF. The chain combines TRBV25-1 with TRBJ2-1, with D perhaps TRBD1 (5 bases). The CDR3 extends over 14 amino acids. Trimming removed 2 bases from V and 0 bases from J, with 5 bases in between. From germline, CDR1 is MGHDK and CDR2 SYGVNS.

This rearrangement joins TRBV6-2 or TRBV6-3 to TRBJ2-3; possibly TRBD2 for D (6 bases). CDR1 is MNHEY, CDR2 SVGEGT, per germline. The CDR3 has 11 amino acids. V dropped 6 bases and J dropped 6 bases, with 7 bases sitting between them. CDR3 sequence (DNA): TGTGCCAGCAGCCGGGGGGATACGCAGTATTTT. Translation gives CASSRGDTQYF.

The CDR3 reads CASSRYSDRGYNSPLHF. CDR3 bases: TGTGCCAGCAGCCGGTACTCCGACAGGGGGTATAATTCACCCCTCCACTTT. The chain combines TRBV3-1 with TRBJ1-6, with TRBD1 identical over 9 bases. V lost 4 bases to trimming and J lost 4 bases; unmatched junction nucleotides: 8. The CDR3 is 17 amino acids. Germline lookup yields CDR1 LGHDT and CDR2 YNNKEL (reference sequence).

V usage is TRBV10-2 and J usage is TRBJ1-1; TRBD1 agrees at 8 bases. Germline-derived CDR1 and CDR2 are WSHSY and SAAADI. With V trimmed by 3 bases and J by 7 bases, 4 bases remained unmatched. The CDR3 sequence is 13 residues long. This chain's CDR3 is CASSDPDRVEAFF. In DNA form, the CDR3 reads TGCGCCAGCAGTGACCCGGACAGGGTTGAAGCTTTCTTT.

This clonotype was seen ten or more times. The chain couples TRBV20-1 to TRBJ2-7, with D possibly being TRBD2 (6 bases). Between the trimmed V and J ends, which lost 3 bases and 2 bases, there was a span of 11 bases. This CDR3 spans 13 amino acids. The germline CDR1 and CDR2 sequences are DFQATT and SNEGSKA (reference sequence). The DNA for the CDR3 is TGCAGTGCTAGTGGACTAACCGCCTACGAGCAGTACTTC. This sequence encodes CSASGLTAYEQYF.

The chain combines TRBV20-1 with TRBJ1-2; D remains ambiguous. Deletions cut 2 bases from V and 10 bases from J, with 23 bases between. There are 15 residues in the CDR3. The germline gives CDR1 DFQATT, CDR2 SNEGSKA (reference sequence). The CDR3 DNA sequence: TGCAGTGCTAGACCCTCTCTGGGAAGGAGGAATGACTACACCTTC. Protein sequence: CSARPSLGRRNDYTF.

This clonotype has ten or more counts. V and J are TRBV29-1 and TRBJ2-2; either TRBD1 or TRBD2 may fit D (5 bases each). The CDR3 extends over 13 amino acids. The germline gives CDR1 SQVTM, CDR2 ANQGSEA. V lost 7 bases, J lost 7 bases, and 16 bases lay in between. The CDR3 sequence: CSARDSAGGELFF. CDR3 DNA sequence: TGCAGCGCTAGAGACAGCGCGGGCGGGGAGCTGTTTTTT.

This clonotype was counted a few times. CDR3 loop: CASSQLTVRGRNTEAFF. In DNA, the CDR3 is TGTGCCAGCAGTCAACTTACCGTCAGAGGGAGGAACACTGAAGCTTTCTTT. This chain uses TRBV7-2 with TRBJ1-1; no clear D gene. Germline lookup yields CDR1 SGHTA and CDR2 FQGNSA. V lost 6 bases, J lost 1 base, and 21 bases lay in between. The CDR3 covers 17 residues.

This clonotype has more than one count but fewer than ten. J is TRBJ2-5 and V is TRBV7-2; 9 positions agree with TRBD2. CDR1 is SGHTA and CDR2 is FQGNSA in the germline V gene. J was trimmed by 2 bases and V by 1 base; bases with no gene match: 5. The CDR3 runs 16 residues. The CDR3 DNA is TGTGCCAGCAGCTTAGACACTAGCGGGCTACAAGAGACCCAGTACTTC. The encoded protein is CASSLDTSGLQETQYF.

This clonotype was counted ten times or more. This sequence joins TRBV7-2 and TRBJ2-5; D tentatively reads TRBD1 or TRBD2 (5 bases each). The CDR3 consists of 14 residues. CDR1 is SGHTA, CDR2 FQGNSA, per germline. Trimming stripped 6 bases from V and 4 bases from J, with 15 bases between. CDR3 DNA sequence: TGTGCCAGCAGGCCCGGGGCGCGAACAGAGACCCAGTACTTC. As protein: CASRPGARTETQYF.

This clonotype was seen a handful of times. The V gene is TRBV20-1, the J gene TRBJ1-4; a possible D gene is TRBD1 (6 bases). Deletions cut 3 bases from V and 7 bases from J, with 15 bases between. The CDR3 totals 14 residues. Germline CDR1 DFQATT, CDR2 SNEGSKA (reference sequence). The CDR3 DNA is TGCAGTGCTAGTGCGGACAGCAGGACTGAAAAACTGTTTTTT. This codes for CSASADSRTEKLFF.

This clonotype has a count of ten or more. The V call is TRBV11-3, the J call TRBJ1-5, with 9 nucleotides matching TRBD1. The trim removed 4 bases at V and 6 bases at J, leaving 7 bases unmatched. The CDR3 has 15 amino acids. Germline assignment: CDR1 SGHNT and CDR2 YENEEA. For the CDR3, the DNA is TGTGCCAGCAGCTCCGGGACAGGGATCAGTCAGCCCCAGCATTTT. This translates into CASSSGTGISQPQHF.

The chain carries TRBV12-3 or TRBV12-4 and TRBJ2-1, with 13 bases lining up with TRBD2. V shed 6 bases and J 8 bases; nucleotides not matched to a gene: 7. The CDR3 covers 15 residues. The DNA for the CDR3 is TGTGCCAGCAGCCCCGGGACTAGCGGGATCTATGAGCAGTTCTTC. Translation: CASSPGTSGIYEQFF.

This clonotype was detected a few times. The rearrangement uses TRBV14 and TRBJ1-1; D is unresolved. Germline-derived CDR1 and CDR2 are SGHDN and FVKESK. This CDR3 has 13 amino acids. V was trimmed by 2 bases and J by 3 bases, leaving 7 bases between them. CDR3: CASSQYPDTEAFF. In nucleotides, the CDR3 is TGTGCCAGCAGCCAATATCCAGACACTGAAGCTTTCTTT.

This clonotype was seen at least ten times. The chain carries TRBV5-1 and TRBJ2-7, with D uncertain. V was clipped by 5 bases and J by 1 base, with 13 bases between them. CDR3 length: 14 residues. Germline assignment: CDR1 SGHRS and CDR2 YFSETQ. The CDR3 nucleotides read TGCGCCAGCAGACCGGAGACCCTTTCCTACGAGCAGTACTTC. This sequence encodes CASRPETLSYEQYF.

This chain links TRBV19 with TRBJ2-7, with D perhaps matching TRBD1 (7 bases). V shed 0 bases and J shed 6 bases, with 18 bases lying between them. Germline loops: CDR1 LNHDA, CDR2 SQIVND (reference sequence). The CDR3 has 16 residues. CDR3 sequence: CASSIDLGAGGGEQYF. CDR3 in DNA: TGTGCCAGTAGTATAGACCTCGGGGCAGGGGGAGGCGAGCAGTACTTC.

This clonotype was seen a few times. The V and J genes are TRBV30 and TRBJ1-2; D is undetermined. V gave up 2 bases and J gave up 6 bases, with 19 bases separating them. The germline V gene has CDR1 GTSNPN and CDR2 SVGIG (reference sequence). CDR3 length equals 15 residues. CDR3 loop: CAWSRLGGGSDGYTF. CDR3 bases: TGTGCCTGGAGTAGACTGGGTGGAGGGAGCGATGGCTACACCTTC.

This clonotype was found many times. The V call is TRBV29-1, the J call TRBJ1-1; a weak D match, TRBD1 (6 bases). The CDR3 loop spans 13 amino acids. Per the germline V gene, CDR1 is SQVTM and CDR2 is ANQGSEA. Here the CDR3 reads CGYRSGANTEAFF. CDR3 nucleotide sequence: TGCGGCTACAGATCAGGGGCCAACACTGAAGCTTTCTTT.

The table lists this clonotype with many counts. Here the CDR3 reads CASSFGGGAFF. In DNA form, the CDR3 reads TGTGCCAGCAGCTTCGGGGGCGGCGCTTTCTTT. The V call is TRBV5-6, the J call TRBJ1-1, with D possibly TRBD1 on 6 matching bases. The CDR3 sequence is 11 residues long. Trimming shortened V by 2 bases and J by 11 bases, and 10 bases separated the two germline ends. Germline CDR1 is SGHDT and CDR2 is YYEEEE.

This clonotype has a handful of counts. The chain couples TRBV24-1 to TRBJ2-2; the match to TRBD1 covers 8 bases. The V gene's germline CDR1 is KGHDR and CDR2 SFDVKD. The CDR3 has 14 amino acids. V was clipped by 5 bases and J by 5 bases; unmatched bases: 3. In DNA, the CDR3 is TGTGCCACCAGTGGGACAGGGTGGACCGGGGAGCTGTTTTTT. Protein: CATSGTGWTGELFF.